This T cell receptor (beta chain) was recovered during a study of blood T cells in healthy people across ages. Whole-study results and caveats: Expanded clonotype shifts may have been confounded, as the donors had an unknown CMV status.

The CDR3 has 13 amino acids. Primed by a sample-barcoded 5' primer and a J-beta primer mix, a second PCR proceeded for 7 to 11 cycles. MiXCR, applied by TCRdb to the 5' RACE reads, yields one record per CDR3 protein. The sample yields approximately 1.5 million distinct CDR3 sequences, roughly 43% seen once. Turning to this clonotype: Its antigen is still unknown. An end of the junction does not agree with germline; a read error may underlie this.

Material for sequencing was blood. This rearrangement joins TRBV12-3 or TRBV12-4 to TRBJ1-6, with D hard to call. This clonotype was sampled from a woman aged 18-30 years in good health. DNA for the CDR3: TGTGCCAGCAGTCTTAATGATGGGTCACCCCCCCACTTT. Amino acids: CASSLNDGSPPHF.